These 11 T cell receptor beta chains were sequenced from one sample in a study of siplizumab effects on memory and regulatory T cells. Generated by immunoSEQ multiplex PCR, the TCRdb table keeps only in-frame clones and is missing some. Of 90,000 to 110,000 clones listed, about 90% are singletons. The sequencing sample was made of Tregs sorted from blood. The receptors originated from a human donor in good health.

The chain carries TRBV27 and TRBJ2-5, with TRBD2 as a possible D gene (6 bases). This CDR3 contains 15 residues. Per the germline V gene, CDR1 is MNHEY and CDR2 is SMNVEV (reference sequence). V was cut by 6 bases and J by 1 base, with 15 bases left in between. The CDR3 sequence is CASRPRGSGQETQYF. DNA of the CDR3: TGTGCCAGCAGGCCTCGGGGGAGCGGCCAAGAGACCCAGTACTTC.

This clone was observed a single time. V and J are TRBV5-5 and TRBJ1-2; D is unresolved. CDR1 and CDR2 from the germline V gene are SGHKS and YYEKEE (reference sequence). V lost 2 bases, J lost 7 bases, and 15 bases lay in between. The CDR3 covers 14 residues. CDR3 in amino acids: CASSFLSKSGGYTF. CDR3 nucleotide sequence: TGTGCCAGCAGCTTCCTCAGTAAATCCGGTGGCTACACCTTC.

The V and J genes are TRBV6-6 and TRBJ1-2, with no clear D. The CDR3 is made up of 14 amino acids. Between the trimmed V and J ends, which lost 6 bases and 6 bases, there was a span of 17 bases. In germline, CDR1 is MNHNY, CDR2 SVGAGI (reference sequence). The DNA of the CDR3 is TGTGCCAGCAGGGACGGACCCGGGGTTGATGGCTACACCTTC. Its protein is CASRDGPGVDGYTF.

This clone was recorded once. The V call is TRBV11-2, the J call TRBJ1-5; D gene unclear. Between the trimmed V and J ends, which lost 3 bases and 5 bases, there was a span of 8 bases. This CDR3 has 13 residues. The germline V gene encodes CDR1 SGHAT and CDR2 FQNNGV. The CDR3 spells CASSFAADQPQHF. CDR3 bases: TGTGCCAGCAGCTTCGCTGCGGATCAGCCCCAGCATTTT. Based on the CDR3 plus reference TRBV11-2 and TRBJ1-5, the full variable domain is EAGVAQSPRYKIIEKRQSVAFWCNPISGHATLYWYQQILGQGPKLLIQFQNNGVVDDSQLPKDRFSAERLKGVDSTLKIQPAKLEDSAVYLCASSFAADQPQHFGDGTRLSIL.

This clone was detected once. The V gene is TRBV15, the J gene TRBJ1-1; 8 bases agree with TRBD1. The germline CDR1 and CDR2 sequences are LNHNV and YYDKDF (reference sequence). After removal of 3 bases from V and 7 bases from J, the junction contained 4 bases not matched to a gene. This CDR3 is built from 13 residues. CDR3: CATSSGTGLEAFF. CDR3 coding DNA: TGTGCCACCAGCAGCGGGACAGGACTTGAAGCTTTCTTT.

The chain joins TRBV18 to TRBJ2-3; weak D call: TRBD1 (5 bases). This CDR3 has 18 residues. With 3 bases removed from V and 0 bases from J, the gap between germline ends came to 19 bases. Looked up from germline, CDR1 is KGHSH and CDR2 is LQKENI. The CDR3 is CASSPLFHLTVSTDTQYF. In DNA, the CDR3 is TGTGCCAGCTCACCTCTTTTTCACTTGACAGTAAGCACAGATACGCAGTATTTT.

This clone was counted a single time. The V and J genes are TRBV18 and TRBJ1-1, with 10 bases identical to TRBD1. Per germline, CDR1 KGHSH and CDR2 LQKENI. The CDR3 is made up of 15 amino acids. V dropped 3 bases and J dropped 6; count of bases not matched to a gene: 7. The CDR3, as DNA: TGTGCCAGCTCACCGCGACAGGGGGCATTGGCTGAAGCTTTCTTT. It encodes CASSPRQGALAEAFF.

V usage is TRBV28 and J usage is TRBJ2-7; no clear D gene. Germline V gene sequence: CDR1 MDHEN, CDR2 SYDVKM. Trimming pared 7 bases from V and 6 bases from J, leaving 16 bases between. This CDR3 spans 13 amino acids. Here the CDR3 reads CASMVGVKAEQYF. Written as DNA, the CDR3 is TGTGCCAGCATGGTCGGCGTAAAGGCCGAGCAGTACTTC.

In its sample, this clone was seen once. The rearrangement links TRBV7-3 to TRBJ2-1, with a weak D call TRBD2 (6 bases). Looked up from germline, CDR1 is SGHTA and CDR2 is FQGTGA. The CDR3 length is 16 residues. V was cut by 4 bases and J by 7 bases, with 20 bases left in between. The CDR3 nucleotides are TGTGCCAGCAGCTCCCCCGGGACTCAGTTTCGGAATGAGCAGTTCTTC. Translated: CASSSPGTQFRNEQFF.

The chain is built from TRBV27 and TRBJ2-1; TRBD2 matches 12 bases. Per germline, CDR1 MNHEY and CDR2 SMNVEV (reference sequence). This CDR3 region has 15 residues. V shed 5 bases, J shed 7 bases, and the junction held 6 bases outside the gene matches. In DNA form, the CDR3 reads TGTGCCAGCAGTCCAAGACTAGCGGGGGAAAATGAGCAGTTCTTC. Protein: CASSPRLAGENEQFF.

The chain is built from TRBV13 and TRBJ2-5, with 8 bases that match TRBD2. The J segment lost 5 bases and the V segment lost 2 bases, leaving 10 bases of the junction unmatched. Germline values: CDR1 PRHDT, CDR2 FYEKMQ (reference sequence). CDR3 length equals 16 residues. CDR3 region: CASSLKRREGLETQYF. CDR3 DNA: TGTGCCAGCAGCTTAAAGCGACGGGAGGGCCTGGAGACCCAGTACTTC.